The clone carrying this TCR beta chain appeared many times. Other nucleotide sequences from this sample produce the same CDR3. The germline CDR1 and CDR2 sequences are SGHRS and YFSETQ. V was pared by 2 bases and J by 3 bases, with 15 bases between. This CDR3 has 15 residues. The entry originates in a study of T cells after posttransplantation cyclophosphamide. Method: immunoSEQ multiplex PCR; TCRdb's copy keeps in-frame clones and lacks some. The repertoire has about 14,000 clones, none seen only once; the ten largest take approximately 22%. Treatment was busulfan-fludarabine conditioning, a marrow graft, and cyclophosphamide on days +3 and +4.

The TCR was taken from a female patient between 40 and 50 years old who received an allogeneic stem cell transplant from a related donor, was CMV-positive, and had no GVHD. The T cells may partly be graft donor cells. This chain uses TRBV5-1 with TRBJ2-7; tentative D call: TRBD1 (6 bases). Sequenced here: PBMCs, sampled 1162 days after allogeneic stem cell transplant with posttransplant cyclophosphamide. The CDR3 spells CASSLETGYSYEQYF. CDR3 bases: TGCGCCAGCAGCTTAGAAACAGGGTACAGCTACGAGCAGTACTTC.